This T cell receptor (beta chain) was identified in a study of shared clonotypes between healthy human individuals. Looking at the study overall: CD4 naive and CD4 memory each took three plates per donor, while CD8 naive took two and CD8 memory one. Overall study findings and caveats: Relative to memory subsets, naive subsets generally showed larger estimated richness. Roughly 5% of naive CD4 clonotypes were shared across four donors.

The data were produced by immunoSEQ multiplex PCR, yet TCRdb's version contains in-frame clones alone and is incomplete. The sample lists about 1.5 million clones; about 98% were seen once. It was into CD45RA+ naive and CD45RA-negative memory subsets that the CD4+ cells were split. Turning to this clone: The target antigen is unknown.

In germline, CDR1 is SGHTA, CDR2 FQGNSA. The J segment lost 2 bases and the V segment lost 1 base, leaving 14 bases of the junction unmatched. The CDR3 covers 18 residues. This sequence was found in a man in his thirties or forties in good health. The sequenced sample consisted of naive CD4+ T cells sorted from blood. This sample's subset: CD45RA+ positively selected. The chain carries TRBV7-2 and TRBJ2-7; 7 bases fit TRBD1. The CDR3 protein is CASSLEGWRQGITYEQYF. CDR3 coding DNA: TGTGCCAGCAGCTTAGAGGGATGGAGACAGGGCATCACCTACGAGCAGTACTTC. Full variable domain (outside the CDR3, taken from reference TRBV7-2 and TRBJ2-7): GAGVSQSPSNKVTEKGKDVELRCDPISGHTALYWYRQSLGQGLEFLIYFQGNSAPDKSGLPSDRFSAERTGGSVSTLTIQRTQQEDSAVYLCASSLEGWRQGITYEQYFGPGTRLTVT.